Ten or more counts support the clone carrying this T cell receptor beta chain. Its antigen is not known. V was clipped by 7 bases and J by 11 bases, with 14 bases between them. The CDR3 sequence is 11 residues long. This sample is drawn from a study of regulatory T cells in long-lasting Graves disease. Study-wide context: Over 5 years of antithyroid drugs with positive TSH receptor antibodies was taken to mean persistent Graves' disease.

Study outcomes and limitations: There were preferences for TRBV28, TRBJ1-2 and TRBJ2-5 in persistent disease.

CDR3-region Arm-PCR and iRepertoire HTBI primers produced the TCR beta libraries. TCRdb reanalysed the multiplex PCR reads using MiXCR and keeps one entry per CDR3 protein. The sample consists of approximately 350,000 distinct CDR3 sequences, less than 30% of them appearing once. Time point of the sample: persistent/refractory GD, antithyroid drugs over 5 years with positive TRAb. PBMC RNA served as the TCR library source. V and J are TRBV12-3 or TRBV12-4 and TRBJ1-2; D remains unclear. This sequence was found in a woman aged 40 to 50 with Graves disease. The source was peripheral blood mononuclear cells (PBMCs), collected when the disease was refractory, from a patient treated with antithyroid drugs. CDR3 DNA sequence: TGTGCCAGCACCCGACGTTGGGAGTACACCTTC. It codes for CASTRRWEYTF.